The T cell receptor (beta chain) under discussion was sequenced for a study of tumor-infiltrating lymphocytes in primary liver carcinoma (dated 2017 in TCRdb). At the level of the whole study: Hepatocellular carcinoma (four) or combined HCC and intrahepatic cholangiocarcinoma (one) was present in the five patients, who were three men and two women aged 30 to 69 years. Tumors of the five patients were stage T1-T3 N0M0 with maximum diameters of roughly 4 to 10 cm. Each sample produced about 3.5 to 7.13 million productive TCRbeta reads, and read depth showed no significant difference between tissue types. Across five regions of each liver tumor, along with adjacent normal tissue and blood, the study brought together TCRbeta repertoire sequencing, expression microarrays and whole-exome sequencing. A total of 35 or so specimens from 5 patients went through TCRbeta repertoire sequencing, namely 25 tumor regions, 5 adjacent noncancerous liver tissues and 5 peripheral blood samples. To link TCRbeta repertoire diversity with the local molecular phenotype, the roughly 27 tumor region samples were profiled using Agilent mRNA microarrays. High reproducibility was observed for the technical replicate repertoires, with mean shared-clone rates approximately 0.92 and correlation coefficients above 0.98. Overall study results and their limits: A significantly larger repertoire fraction was made up by the top 250 clones in tumors than in blood (p = 0.039). Only five patients were included in the study, and the authors note that the findings should be validated in a larger study. Only roughly 7-25% of top clones appeared in all five regions of a tumor, which suggests that tumor-infiltrating T cells are spatially heterogeneous. Consistent with antigen-driven expansion, pairs of tumor regions showed higher repertoire overlap (mean roughly 36%) than either tumor-adjacent pairs (about 17%) or tumor-blood pairs (approximately 15%). Bulk unsorted samples precluded comparing CD4+ and CD8+ T cell repertoires. Because sequencing covered only the TCR beta chain and unpaired alpha chains were not captured, true repertoire diversity is likely underestimated.

This clonotype occurred many times. Its binding antigen is unknown. Nothing much larger sits one base from this clone, and base qualities are not available. Without any cell sorting, total RNA and DNA were extracted together from about 19-30 mg of bulk tissue using the AllPrep DNA/RNA mini kit. Surgical resection was performed in China between late 2015 and early 2016 on about 5 patients with histopathologically diagnosed primary liver carcinoma. Patients had chronic HBV infection and were treatment-naive at sampling. Five spatially separated regions were sampled from each tumor: the superior, inferior, left-lateral and right-lateral poles, plus the tumor centre. More than 85% viable tumor cells were found by histology in every tumor sample. Pieces of fresh tumor and adjacent tissue were cut in half, with one half kept in RNAlater at -80 degrees C and the other half sent for histology. A constant-region primer and ProtoScript II reverse transcriptase were used to reverse-transcribe TCRbeta-specific cDNA from 500 ng total RNA. Construction of the TCRbeta libraries relied on three nested rounds of multiplex PCR, following a slightly modified ARM-PCR procedure. Sample barcodes and Illumina adapters were added in a final 25-cycle PCR with Deep VentR polymerase. Before sequencing, amplicons of 200-500 bp were purified from gel using a QIAquick gel extraction kit. An Illumina HiSeq 2500 was used to sequence the TCRbeta amplicons, generating 250-bp paired-end reads. Per the authors' processing: Reads were quality-trimmed with Trimmomatic v0.33, and paired reads were merged with FLASH v1.2.11 to recover full CDR3 sequences. MiGEC v1.2.1b assigned V, D and J germline segments to the rearranged TCRbeta sequences. Clonotype statistics, along with Shannon-Wiener diversity indices, were calculated using VDJtools v1.0.0. Except for diversity analysis, only each sample's 250 most abundant clonotypes were used in subsequent analyses to reduce sampling bias. TCRdb applied fastp at Q25 and MiXCR to the public reads, then kept only in-frame beta chains. Under each unique CDR3 protein, matching rows form one entry showing the most common genes and DNA. The V and J calls and clone size come from TCRdb's table, not from the authors' own analysis. In this sample the table shows approximately 120,000 distinct CDR3 sequences, 64% of which occur a single time. The top ten clonotypes cover 8.4% of the sample.

Material: liver tumor tissue from sampling region 3. In light of the paper, this sample's cell subset or site label describes: tumor region T3, left-lateral pole. The TCR was taken from a woman aged 55-75 years with primary liver carcinoma and hepatitis B virus infection.

CDR3 region: CASSLEGTSGSPIYNEQFF. Read as DNA, the sequence is TGTGCCAGCAGCTTAGAGGGGACTAGCGGGAGTCCAATCTACAATGAGCAGTTCTTC. The chain is encoded by TRBV11-3 joined to TRBJ2-1; 14 of the junction bases match TRBD2. Germline trimming: 0 bases from V, 3 bases from J; junction bases outside gene matches: 7. The CDR3, from cysteine to phenylalanine, totals 19 residues. Here the CDR3 DNA is all that survives: 57 bases in frame from base 1. The germline V gene sets CDR1 to SGHNT and CDR2 to YENEEA.